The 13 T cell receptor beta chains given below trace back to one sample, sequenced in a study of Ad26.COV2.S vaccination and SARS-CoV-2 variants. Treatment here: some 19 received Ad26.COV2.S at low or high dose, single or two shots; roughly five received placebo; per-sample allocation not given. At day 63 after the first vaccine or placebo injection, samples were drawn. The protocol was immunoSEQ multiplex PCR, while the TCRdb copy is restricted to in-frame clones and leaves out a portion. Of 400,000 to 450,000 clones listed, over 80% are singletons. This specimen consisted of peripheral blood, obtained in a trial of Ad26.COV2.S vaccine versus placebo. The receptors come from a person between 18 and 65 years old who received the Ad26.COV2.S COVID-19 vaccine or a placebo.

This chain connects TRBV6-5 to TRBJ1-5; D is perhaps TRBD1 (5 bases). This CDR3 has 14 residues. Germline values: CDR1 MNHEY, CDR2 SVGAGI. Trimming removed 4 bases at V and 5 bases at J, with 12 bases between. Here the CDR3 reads CASSSGRWDQPQHF. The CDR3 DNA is TGTGCCAGCAGTTCGGGACGGTGGGATCAGCCCCAGCATTTT.

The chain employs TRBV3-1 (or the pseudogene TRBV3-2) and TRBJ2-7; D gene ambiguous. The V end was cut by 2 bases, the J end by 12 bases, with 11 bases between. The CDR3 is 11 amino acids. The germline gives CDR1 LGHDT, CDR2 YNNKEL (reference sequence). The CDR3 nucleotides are TGTGCCAGCAGCCAAAGACTGGCCTTGTACTTC. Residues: CASSQRLALYF.

The CDR3 is CASSSQSTDTQYF. The CDR3 bases are TGTGCCAGCAGCTCCCAGTCCACAGATACGCAGTATTTT. The chain joins TRBV7-6 to TRBJ2-3; D is unresolved. Trimming removed 4 bases from V and 2 bases from J, with 7 bases in between. The CDR3 consists of 13 residues. The germline gives CDR1 SGHVS, CDR2 FNYEAQ.

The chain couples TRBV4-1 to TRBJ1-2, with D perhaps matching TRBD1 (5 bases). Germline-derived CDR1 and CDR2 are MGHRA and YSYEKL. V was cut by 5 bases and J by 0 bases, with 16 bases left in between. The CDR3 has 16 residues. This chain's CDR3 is CASSARLTVANYGYTF. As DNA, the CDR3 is TGCGCCAGCAGCGCCAGGCTGACAGTAGCTAACTATGGCTACACCTTC.

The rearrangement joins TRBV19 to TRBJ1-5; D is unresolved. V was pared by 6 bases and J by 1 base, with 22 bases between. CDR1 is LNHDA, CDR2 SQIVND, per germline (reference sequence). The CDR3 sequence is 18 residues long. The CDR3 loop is CASSNTNRPVRSNQPQHF. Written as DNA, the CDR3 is TGTGCCAGTAGCAATACTAACCGGCCCGTTAGGAGCAATCAGCCCCAGCATTTT.

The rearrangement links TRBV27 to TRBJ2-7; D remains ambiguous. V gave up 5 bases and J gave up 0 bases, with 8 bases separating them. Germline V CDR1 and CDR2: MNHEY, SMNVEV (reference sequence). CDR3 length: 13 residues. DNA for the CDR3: TGTGCCAGCAGTCGAGTGGGCTCCTACGAGCAGTACTTC. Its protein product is CASSRVGSYEQYF.

The CDR3 sequence is CASSQEGGTLEKLFF. CDR3 sequence (DNA): TGCGCCAGCAGCCAAGAGGGGGGGACTCTTGAAAAACTGTTTTTT. The V call is TRBV4-3, the J call TRBJ1-4; tentatively, D is TRBD1 (5 bases). This CDR3 is built from 15 residues. V dropped 0 bases and J dropped 7 bases, with 12 bases sitting between them. Germline-derived CDR1 and CDR2 are LGHNA and YSLEER.

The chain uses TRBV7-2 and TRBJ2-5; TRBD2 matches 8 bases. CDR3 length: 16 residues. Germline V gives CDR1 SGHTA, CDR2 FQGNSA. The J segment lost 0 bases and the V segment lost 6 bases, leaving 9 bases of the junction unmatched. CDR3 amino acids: CASRVRGGGNQETQYF. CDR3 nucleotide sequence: TGTGCCAGCAGAGTCAGGGGCGGGGGGAACCAAGAGACCCAGTACTTC.

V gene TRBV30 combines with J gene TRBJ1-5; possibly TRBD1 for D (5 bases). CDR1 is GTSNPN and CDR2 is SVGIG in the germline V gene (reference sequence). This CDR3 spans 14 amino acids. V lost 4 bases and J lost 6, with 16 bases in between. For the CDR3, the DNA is TGTGCCTGGAAACCACAGGCCGTTGGTCAGCCCCAGCATTTT. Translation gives CAWKPQAVGQPQHF. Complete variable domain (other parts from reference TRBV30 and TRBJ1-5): SQTIHQWPATLVQPVGSPLSLECTVEGTSNPNLYWYRQAAGRGLQLLFYSVGIGQISSEVPQNLSASRPQDRQFILSSKKLLLSDSGFYLCAWKPQAVGQPQHFGDGTRLSIL.

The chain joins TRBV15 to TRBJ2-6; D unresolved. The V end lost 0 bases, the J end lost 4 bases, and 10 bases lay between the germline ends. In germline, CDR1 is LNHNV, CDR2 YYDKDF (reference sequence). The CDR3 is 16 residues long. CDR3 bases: TGTGCCACCAGCAGAGATAGTGCGTTCGGGGCCAACGTCCTGACTTTC. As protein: CATSRDSAFGANVLTF.

The CDR3 here is CASSLGGGYNEQFF. CDR3 sequence (DNA): TGTGCCAGCAGCTTAGGGGGAGGGTACAATGAGCAGTTCTTC. The chain carries TRBV7-6 and TRBJ2-1; 7 bases line up with TRBD2. The CDR3 has 14 residues. J gave up 4 bases and V 1 base, and 1 base lay outside the gene matches. Per the germline V gene, CDR1 is SGHVS and CDR2 is FNYEAQ.

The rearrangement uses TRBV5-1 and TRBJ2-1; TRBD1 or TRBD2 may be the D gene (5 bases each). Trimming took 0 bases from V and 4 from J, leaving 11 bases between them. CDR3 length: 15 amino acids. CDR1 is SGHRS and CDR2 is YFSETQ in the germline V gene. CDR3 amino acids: CASSLGDGLYNEQFF. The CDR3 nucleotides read TGCGCCAGCAGCTTGGGGGACGGGTTGTACAATGAGCAGTTCTTC.

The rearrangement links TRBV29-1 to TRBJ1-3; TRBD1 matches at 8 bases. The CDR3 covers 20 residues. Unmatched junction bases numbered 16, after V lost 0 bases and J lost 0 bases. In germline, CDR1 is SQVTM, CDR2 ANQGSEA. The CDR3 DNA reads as TGCAGCGTTGAAGATCTTACGGCTGCCTCGGGACAGGACTCTGGAAACACCATATATTTT. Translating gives CSVEDLTAASGQDSGNTIYF.